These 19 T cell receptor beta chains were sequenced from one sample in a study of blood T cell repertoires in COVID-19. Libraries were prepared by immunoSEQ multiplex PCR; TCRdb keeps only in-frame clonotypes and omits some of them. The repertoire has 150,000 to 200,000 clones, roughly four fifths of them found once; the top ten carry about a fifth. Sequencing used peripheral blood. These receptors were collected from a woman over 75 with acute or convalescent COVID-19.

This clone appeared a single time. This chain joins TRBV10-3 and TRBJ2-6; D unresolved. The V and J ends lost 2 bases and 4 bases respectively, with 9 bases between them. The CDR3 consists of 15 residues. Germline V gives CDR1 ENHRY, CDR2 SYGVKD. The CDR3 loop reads CAISEQASGANVLTF. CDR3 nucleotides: TGTGCCATCAGTGAGCAGGCCTCGGGGGCCAACGTCCTGACTTTC.

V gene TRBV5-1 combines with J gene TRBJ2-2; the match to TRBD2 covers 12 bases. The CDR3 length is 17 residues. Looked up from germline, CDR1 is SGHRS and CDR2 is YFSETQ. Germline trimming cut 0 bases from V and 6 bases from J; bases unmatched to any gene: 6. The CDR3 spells CASSLATSGRGSGELFF. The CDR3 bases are TGCGCCAGCAGCTTGGCGACTAGCGGGAGAGGGTCCGGGGAGCTGTTTTTT. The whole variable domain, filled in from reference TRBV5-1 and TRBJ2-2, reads KAGVTQTPRYLIKTRGQQVTLSCSPISGHRSVSWYQQTPGQGLQFLFEYFSETQRNKGNFPGRFSGRQFSNSRSEMNVSTLELGDSALYLCASSLATSGRGSGELFFGEGSRLTVL.

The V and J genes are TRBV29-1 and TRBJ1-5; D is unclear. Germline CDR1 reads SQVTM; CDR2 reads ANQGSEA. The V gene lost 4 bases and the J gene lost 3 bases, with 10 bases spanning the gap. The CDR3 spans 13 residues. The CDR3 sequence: CSVAGGVNQPQHF. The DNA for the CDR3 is TGCAGCGTTGCGGGAGGTGTCAATCAGCCCCAGCATTTT.

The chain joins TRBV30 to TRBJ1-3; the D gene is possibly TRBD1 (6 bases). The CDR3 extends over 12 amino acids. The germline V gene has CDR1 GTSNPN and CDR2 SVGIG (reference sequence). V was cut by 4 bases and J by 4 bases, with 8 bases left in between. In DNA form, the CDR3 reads TGTGCCTGGACGGGGGGCGGAAACACCATATATTTT. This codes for CAWTGGGNTIYF.

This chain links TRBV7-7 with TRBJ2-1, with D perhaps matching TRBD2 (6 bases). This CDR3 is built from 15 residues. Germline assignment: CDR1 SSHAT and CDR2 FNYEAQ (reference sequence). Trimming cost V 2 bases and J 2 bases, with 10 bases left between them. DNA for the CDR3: TGTGCCAGCAGCTTATCCGGGACTCCCTACAATGAGCAGTTCTTC. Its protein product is CASSLSGTPYNEQFF.

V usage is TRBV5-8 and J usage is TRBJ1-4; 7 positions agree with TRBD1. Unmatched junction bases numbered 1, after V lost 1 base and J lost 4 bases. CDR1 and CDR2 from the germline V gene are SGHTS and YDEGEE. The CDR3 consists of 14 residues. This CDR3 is CASSLNRGNEKLFF. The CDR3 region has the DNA TGTGCCAGCAGCTTGAACAGGGGTAATGAAAAACTGTTTTTT.

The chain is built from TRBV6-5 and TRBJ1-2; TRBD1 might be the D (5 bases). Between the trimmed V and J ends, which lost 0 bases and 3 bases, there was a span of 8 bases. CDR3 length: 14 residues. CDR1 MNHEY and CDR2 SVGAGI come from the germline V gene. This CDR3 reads CASSYSVGDYGYTF. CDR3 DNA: TGTGCCAGCAGTTACTCTGTAGGGGACTATGGCTACACCTTC.

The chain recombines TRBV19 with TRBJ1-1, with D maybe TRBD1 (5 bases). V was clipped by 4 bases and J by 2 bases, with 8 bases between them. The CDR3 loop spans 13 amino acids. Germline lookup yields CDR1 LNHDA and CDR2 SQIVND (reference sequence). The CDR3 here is CASSTRTNTEAFF. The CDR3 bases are TGTGCCAGTAGTACAAGGACAAACACTGAAGCTTTCTTT.

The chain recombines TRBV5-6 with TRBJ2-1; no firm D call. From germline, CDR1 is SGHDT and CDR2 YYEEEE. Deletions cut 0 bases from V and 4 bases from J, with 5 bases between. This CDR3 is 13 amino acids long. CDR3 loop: CASSLDRYNEQFF. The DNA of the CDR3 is TGTGCCAGCAGCTTGGATCGTTACAATGAGCAGTTCTTC.

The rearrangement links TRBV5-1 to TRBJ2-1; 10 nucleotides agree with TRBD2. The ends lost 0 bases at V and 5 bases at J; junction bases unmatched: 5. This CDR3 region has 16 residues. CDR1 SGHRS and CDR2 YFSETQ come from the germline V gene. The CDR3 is CASSLVGLAGDNEQFF. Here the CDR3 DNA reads TGCGCCAGCAGCTTGGTAGGTCTAGCGGGGGACAATGAGCAGTTCTTC.

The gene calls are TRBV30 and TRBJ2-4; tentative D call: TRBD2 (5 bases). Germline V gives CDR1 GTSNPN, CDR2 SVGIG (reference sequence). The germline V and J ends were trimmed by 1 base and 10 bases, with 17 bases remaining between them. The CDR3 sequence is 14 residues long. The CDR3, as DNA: TGTGCCTGGAGTGAGGGCCTGCTTGGAGGAATTCAGTACTTC. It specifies CAWSEGLLGGIQYF.

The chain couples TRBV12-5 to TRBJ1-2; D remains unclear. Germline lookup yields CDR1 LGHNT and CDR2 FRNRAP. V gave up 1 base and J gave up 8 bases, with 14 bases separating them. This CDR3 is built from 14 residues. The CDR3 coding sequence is TGTGCTAGTGGTTTGGGGAGGGATTTCGGCGGCTACACCTTC. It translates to CASGLGRDFGGYTF.

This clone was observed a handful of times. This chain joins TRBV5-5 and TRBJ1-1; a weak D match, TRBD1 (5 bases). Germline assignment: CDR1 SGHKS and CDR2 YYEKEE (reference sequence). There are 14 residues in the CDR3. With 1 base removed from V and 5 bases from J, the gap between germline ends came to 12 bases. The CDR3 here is CASSLWGVGTEAFF. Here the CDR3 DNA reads TGTGCCAGCAGCTTGTGGGGCGTCGGGACTGAAGCTTTCTTT.

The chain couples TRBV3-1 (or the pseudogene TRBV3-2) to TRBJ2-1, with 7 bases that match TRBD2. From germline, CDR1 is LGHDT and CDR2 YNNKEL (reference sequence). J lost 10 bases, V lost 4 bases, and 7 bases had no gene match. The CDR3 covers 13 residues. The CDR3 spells CASSLRLALEQFF. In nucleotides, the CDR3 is TGTGCCAGCAGCCTACGACTAGCACTCGAGCAGTTCTTC.

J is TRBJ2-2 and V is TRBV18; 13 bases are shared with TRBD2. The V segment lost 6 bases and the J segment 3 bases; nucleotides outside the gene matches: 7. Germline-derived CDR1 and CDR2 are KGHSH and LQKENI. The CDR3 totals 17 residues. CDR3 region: CASSRTSGSSDTGELFF. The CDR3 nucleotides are TGTGCCAGCTCTAGGACTAGCGGGAGCTCTGACACCGGGGAGCTGTTTTTT.

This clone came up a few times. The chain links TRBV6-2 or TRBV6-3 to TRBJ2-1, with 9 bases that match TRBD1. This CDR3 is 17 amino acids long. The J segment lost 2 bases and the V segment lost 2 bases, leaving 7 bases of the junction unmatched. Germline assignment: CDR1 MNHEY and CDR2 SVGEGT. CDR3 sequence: CASSYPITGGTYNEQFF. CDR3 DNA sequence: TGTGCCAGCAGTTACCCCATTACAGGGGGCACCTACAATGAGCAGTTCTTC.

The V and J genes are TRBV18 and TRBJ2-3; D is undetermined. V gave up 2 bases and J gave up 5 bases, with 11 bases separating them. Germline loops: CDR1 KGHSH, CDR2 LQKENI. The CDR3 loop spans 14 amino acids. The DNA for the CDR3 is TGTGCCAGCTCACCAAATTTAGCCGGAGATACGCAGTATTTT. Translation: CASSPNLAGDTQYF.

The CDR3 loop is CASKPGLGPYEQYF. In DNA, the CDR3 is TGCGCCAGTAAGCCGGGACTAGGACCCTACGAGCAGTACTTC. V usage is TRBV5-1 and J usage is TRBJ2-7, with TRBD2 identical over 8 bases. The CDR3 contains 14 residues. Trimming removed 8 bases from V and 2 bases from J; junction bases left unmatched: 9. The germline gives CDR1 SGHRS, CDR2 YFSETQ.

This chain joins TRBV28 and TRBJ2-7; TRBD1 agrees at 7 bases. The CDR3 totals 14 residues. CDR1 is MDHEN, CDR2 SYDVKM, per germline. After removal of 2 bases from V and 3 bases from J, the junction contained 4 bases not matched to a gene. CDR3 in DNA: TGTGCCAGCAGTTTAATCCCAGGGGGCTACGAGCAGTACTTC. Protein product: CASSLIPGGYEQYF.